The clone carrying this T cell receptor beta chain was picked up many times. This sample is drawn from a study of blood T cells in healthy people across ages. Alongside a J-beta primer mix, a sample-barcoded 5' primer served in a second PCR lasting about 6 to 11 cycles. TCRdb processed the 5' RACE reads anew with MiXCR; each CDR3 protein has one entry. The repertoire includes about 970,000 distinct CDR3 sequences, about 53% of them detected once, and about a fifth sits in the top ten. CDR3 size: 13 residues. V lost 8 bases to trimming and J lost 5 bases; unmatched junction nucleotides: 11. Germline lookup yields CDR1 DFQATT and CDR2 SNEGSKA (reference sequence).

Sequenced sample: blood. The source of this sequence is a woman aged 60 to 75 in good health. The chain carries TRBV20-1 and TRBJ2-5; 7 bases map to TRBD1. The CDR3 spells CSTLQGWRETQYF. DNA of the CDR3: TGCAGTACACTACAGGGGTGGCGGGAGACCCAGTACTTC.